These 21 T cell receptor beta chains share one sample of origin, sequenced in a study of T-cell memory formation after mild COVID-19. MiXCR was run by TCRdb on the 5' RACE reads, yielding one entry per CDR3 protein. The repertoire holds 55,000 to 75,000 distinct CDR3 sequences, with around a quarter as singletons. The sequenced sample consisted of PBMCs or a T cell subset sorted from them (not recorded which). The receptors were gathered from a young man who had mild COVID-19 (a few samples of this study predate the infection). Cell type and time point are not known.

The chain uses TRBV10-3 and TRBJ2-1, with D possibly matching TRBD2 (5 bases). The CDR3 covers 12 residues. V gave up 8 bases and J gave up 5 bases, with 10 bases separating them. Germline V CDR1 and CDR2: ENHRY, SYGVKD. The CDR3 region has the DNA TGTGCCATCTCTCTGGAGGACAATGAGCAGTTCTTC. It codes for CAISLEDNEQFF.

Concerning this clonotype itself: A junction end diverges from the germline sequence, so it may reflect a read error. The chain employs TRBV3-1 and TRBJ2-1; 7 nucleotides align to TRBD2. The CDR3 is 14 amino acids. Germline V gives CDR1 LGHDT, CDR2 YNNKEL (reference sequence). CDR3 loop: CASSRGAGYNEQFF. The CDR3 nucleotides are TGTGCCAGCAGCCGAGGAGCGGGGTACAATGAGCAATTCTTC.

The chain couples TRBV5-1 to TRBJ2-3, with D unresolved. The CDR3 totals 13 residues. Between the trimmed V and J ends, which lost 3 bases and 4 bases, there was a span of 9 bases. Germline V gene data show CDR1 as SGHRS and CDR2 as YFSETQ. CDR3: CASSSPRSDTQYF. Written as DNA, the CDR3 is TGCGCCAGCAGCTCGCCGCGGTCAGATACGCAGTATTTT.

This chain links TRBV7-9 with TRBJ1-2; D possibly corresponds to TRBD1 (5 bases). The V end was cut by 1 base, the J end by 6 bases, with 18 bases between. The CDR3 is 16 residues long. Germline CDR1 and CDR2: SEHNR and FQNEAQ (reference sequence). CDR3 sequence (DNA): TGTGCCAGCAGCTTAGGGTTCCGGGACGGGGTGGATGGCTACACCTTC. Its protein is CASSLGFRDGVDGYTF.

This clonotype was seen a few times. This rearrangement joins TRBV4-2 to TRBJ2-3, with TRBD2 matching over 8 bases. This CDR3 region has 17 residues. The trim removed 0 bases at V and 4 bases at J, leaving 9 bases unmatched. The germline gives CDR1 LGHNA, CDR2 YNFKEQ. CDR3 region: CASSQDAGGGRPDTQYF. CDR3 nucleotides: TGTGCCAGCAGCCAAGATGCGGGCGGGGGGAGACCAGATACGCAGTATTTT.

The V call is TRBV7-2, the J call TRBJ1-4; no reliable D call. The CDR3 has 16 amino acids. CDR1 is SGHTA, CDR2 FQGNSA, per germline. The ends were cut back, 1 base at V and 0 bases at J, with 9 bases in the middle. The chain's CDR3 is CASSLGLLATNEKLFF. CDR3 sequence (DNA): TGTGCCAGCAGCTTAGGGCTCCTCGCAACTAATGAAAAACTGTTTTTT.

Only a few counts were recorded for this clonotype. The chain carries TRBV5-4 and TRBJ2-2, with 12 bases fitting TRBD2. The germline CDR1 and CDR2 sequences are SGHNT and YYREEE (reference sequence). The V and J ends lost 0 bases and 9 bases, in that order; junction bases with no gene match: 12. The CDR3 totals 18 residues. CDR3 DNA: TGTGCCAGCAGCTTGGGACCCACTAGCGGGGGGCCGGGATGGGAGCTGTTTTTT. This translates into CASSLGPTSGGPGWELFF.

This clonotype was picked up a small number of times. The J gene is TRBJ1-2, the V gene TRBV5-1; D might be TRBD1 (6 bases). The germline V and J ends were trimmed by 9 bases and 4 bases, with 19 bases remaining between them. The CDR3 consists of 14 residues. Germline CDR1 SGHRS, CDR2 YFSETQ. CDR3 protein: CATRGGESPYGYTF. The CDR3 region has the DNA TGCGCCACCAGAGGGGGGGAGTCGCCCTATGGCTACACCTTC. Supplemented by reference TRBV5-1 and TRBJ1-2, the full variable domain reads KAGVTQTPRYLIKTRGQQVTLSCSPISGHRSVSWYQQTPGQGLQFLFEYFSETQRNKGNFPGRFSGRQFSNSRSEMNVSTLELGDSALYLCATRGGESPYGYTFGSGTRLTVV.

This clonotype has only a few counts. The chain is built from TRBV12-3 or TRBV12-4 and TRBJ1-3; D remains unclear. Trimming removed 0 bases at V and 12 bases at J, with 6 bases between. This CDR3 is built from 11 residues. This CDR3 reads CASSLAKHIYF. CDR3 nucleotides: TGTGCCAGCAGTTTAGCGAAGCACATATATTTT.

The genes are TRBV4-3 and TRBJ1-2, with TRBD1 matching 7 bases. The CDR3 consists of 17 residues. Germline-derived CDR1 and CDR2 are LGHNA and YSLEER. The V and J ends lost 0 bases and 6 bases, in that order; junction bases with no gene match: 13. CDR3 amino acids: CASSQDWSGQNYNGYTF. As DNA, the CDR3 is TGCGCCAGCAGCCAAGATTGGTCGGGACAGAACTATAATGGCTACACCTTC.

This clonotype has just a few counts. J is TRBJ2-5 and V is TRBV29-1; 10 bases line up with TRBD1. After removal of 7 bases from V and 5 bases from J, the junction contained 10 bases not matched to a gene. Germline values: CDR1 SQVTM, CDR2 ANQGSEA. This CDR3 is built from 14 residues. Here the CDR3 reads CSARDRGLWETQYF. DNA of the CDR3: TGCAGCGCCCGAGACAGGGGGCTGTGGGAGACCCAGTACTTC.

The V call is TRBV2, the J call TRBJ1-2; unclear D gene. Trimming removed 9 bases at V and 4 bases at J, with 15 bases between. The CDR3 runs to 13 residues. CDR1 SNHLY and CDR2 FYNNEI come from the germline V gene. The CDR3 coding sequence is TGTGCCAGAAGGGCCCAGGAGGGCTATGGCTACACCTTC. Its translation: CARRAQEGYGYTF.

This chain connects TRBV7-6 to TRBJ2-7; 7 nucleotides match TRBD1. The CDR3 consists of 15 residues. Germline V gives CDR1 SGHVS, CDR2 FNYEAQ. Losses at the gene ends were 0 bases for V and 4 bases for J; bases not matched to a gene: 6. This chain's CDR3 is CASSLAVGTVYEQYF. CDR3 bases: TGTGCCAGCAGCTTAGCTGTGGGGACAGTTTACGAGCAGTACTTC. Full variable domain (rest looked up from reference TRBV7-6 and TRBJ2-7): GAGVSQSPRYKVTKRGQDVALRCDPISGHVSLYWYRQALGQGPEFLTYFNYEAQQDKSGLPNDRFSAERPEGSISTLTIQRTEQRDSAMYRCASSLAVGTVYEQYFGPGTRLTVT.

The chain couples TRBV2 to TRBJ2-2; 10 nucleotides match TRBD2. J gave up 1 base and V 5 bases, and 7 bases lay outside the gene matches. Germline CDR1 is SNHLY and CDR2 is FYNNEI. This CDR3 is built from 17 residues. This CDR3 reads CASSPAGGLLNTGELFF. CDR3 sequence (DNA): TGTGCCAGCAGTCCAGCGGGGGGGCTTCTGAACACCGGGGAGCTGTTTTTT.

This clonotype was detected a few times. The rearrangement links TRBV19 to TRBJ1-1; the D is unclear. V was clipped by 11 bases and J by 4 bases, with 17 bases between them. The V gene's germline CDR1 is LNHDA and CDR2 SQIVND (reference sequence). This CDR3 has 13 amino acids. CDR3 loop: CASELGLGTEAFF. Written as DNA, the CDR3 is TGTGCCTCAGAGCTGGGTCTGGGCACTGAAGCTTTCTTT.

The chain carries TRBV4-2 and TRBJ2-5; 14 bases agree with TRBD2. The V and J ends lost 3 bases and 4 bases, in that order; junction bases with no gene match: 1. Germline V lookup: CDR1 LGHNA, CDR2 YNFKEQ. The CDR3 has 15 residues. The CDR3, as DNA: TGTGCCAGCAGCCAGACTAGCGGGGGGGCAGAGACCCAGTACTTC. Protein: CASSQTSGGAETQYF.

The chain links TRBV4-3 to TRBJ2-3; TRBD2 aligns across 8 bases. J lost 0 bases, V lost 4 bases, and 6 bases had no gene match. CDR1 LGHNA and CDR2 YSLEER come from the germline V gene. The length of the CDR3 is 16 residues. CDR3 region: CASSPTSGGSTDTQYF. CDR3 DNA: TGCGCCAGCAGCCCAACCAGCGGGGGTAGCACAGATACGCAGTATTTT.

This clonotype was counted only a few times. The V gene is TRBV10-3, the J gene TRBJ2-7; 9 bases are shared with TRBD1. The germline V gene encodes CDR1 ENHRY and CDR2 SYGVKD. V trimming: 4 bases; J trimming: 5 bases; junction bases outside the gene matches: 9. CDR3 length equals 15 residues. The CDR3 nucleotides are TGTGCCATCAGTGGTACACAGGGGGCGCCGGACGAGCAGTACTTC. Protein: CAISGTQGAPDEQYF.

This clonotype was seen just once. The rearrangement uses TRBV7-8 and TRBJ1-6, with 7 nucleotides matching TRBD1. The CDR3 has 15 residues. J lost 9 bases, V lost 5 bases, and 10 bases had no gene match. Germline CDR1 SGHVS, CDR2 FQNEAQ. The chain's CDR3 is CASSPWEGALSPLHF. The CDR3 coding sequence is TGTGCCAGCAGCCCTTGGGAGGGGGCTCTTTCACCCCTCCACTTT.

The chain uses TRBV2 and TRBJ1-1; weak D call: TRBD1 (5 bases). The CDR3 is 11 amino acids. Between the trimmed V and J ends, which lost 6 bases and 7 bases, there was a span of 9 bases. Germline V gene sequence: CDR1 SNHLY, CDR2 FYNNEI. The CDR3 here is CASRAGLEAFF. Here the CDR3 DNA reads TGTGCCAGCAGGGCAGGGCTTGAAGCTTTCTTT.

The rearrangement joins TRBV4-1 to TRBJ1-1; TRBD1 matches at 7 bases. With 1 base clipped from V and 1 base from J, the junction kept 6 bases outside the gene matches. The CDR3 totals 16 residues. The germline V gene encodes CDR1 MGHRA and CDR2 YSYEKL. As DNA, the CDR3 is TGCGCCAGCAGCCAAGGGGGGCACAGGGGGAACACTGAAGCTTTCTTT. Its translation is CASSQGGHRGNTEAFF.